Shown below are 6 T cell receptor beta chains from a single sample sequenced in a study of T cells in Graves' hyperthyroidism and ophthalmopathy. TCR beta CDR3 sequences were amplified from RNA transcripts. The TCR CDR3 was amplified in a first-round RT-PCR using the HTBI primer set. MiXCR was run by TCRdb on the multiplex PCR reads, yielding one entry per CDR3 protein. The sample holds 750,000 to 900,000 distinct CDR3 sequences, 38% seen once. Source material: blood. The origin of the receptors is a man aged 18 to 29 with Graves' hyperthyroidism.

Concerning this clonotype: The conserved final phenylalanine or tryptophan is absent from the CDR3, which likely points to a read error. The DNA is omitted, as the CDR3 cannot be located on it reliably, and the CDR3 follows TCRdb's listing. The chain links TRBV2 to TRBJ2-5; the table calls TRBD2, which could not be checked here. The CDR3 is 11 residues long, counting both termini. Looked up from germline, CDR1 is SNHLY and CDR2 is FYNNEI. The CDR3 spells CATRLAETQCL.

This clonotype was counted ten times or more. This sequence joins TRBV7-2 and TRBJ1-5; possible D gene TRBD1, 5 bases. The CDR3 consists of 14 residues. CDR1 and CDR2 from the germline V gene are SGHTA and FQGNSA. Trimming shortened V by 3 bases and J by 4 bases, and 10 bases separated the two germline ends. The chain's CDR3 is CASSFQGANQPQHF. DNA for the CDR3: TGTGCCAGCAGCTTTCAGGGCGCAAATCAGCCCCAGCATTTT.

V usage is TRBV10-3 and J usage is TRBJ2-7, with D uncertain. The CDR3 runs 14 residues. Germline V gene data show CDR1 as ENHRY and CDR2 as SYGVKD. V dropped 0 bases and J dropped 3 bases, with 9 bases sitting between them. The CDR3 protein is CAISESGRNYEQYF. In DNA form, the CDR3 reads TGTGCCATCAGTGAGTCGGGTCGGAACTACGAGCAGTACTTC.

The V and J genes are TRBV12-3 or TRBV12-4 and TRBJ1-1, with D possibly being TRBD1 (5 bases). V shed 5 bases and J shed 8 bases, with 12 bases lying between them. This CDR3 has 12 amino acids. The CDR3 coding sequence is TGTGCCAGCAGTCCGGAGGGGTTAGAAGCTTTCTTT. Amino acid sequence: CASSPEGLEAFF.

This clonotype was seen repeatedly, ten times or more. This chain's CDR3 is CAISPGEIYEQYF. DNA of the CDR3: TGTGCCATCAGTCCAGGGGAGATCTACGAGCAGTACTTC. The chain employs TRBV10-3 and TRBJ2-7, with D possibly TRBD1 on 6 matching bases. The CDR3 has 13 residues. V was trimmed by 5 bases and J by 3 bases, leaving 11 bases between them. CDR1 and CDR2 (germline): ENHRY, SYGVKD.

This clonotype has a count of ten or more. The chain carries TRBV2 and TRBJ1-5, with 7 bases identical to TRBD1. Germline CDR1 SNHLY, CDR2 FYNNEI. With V trimmed by 6 bases and J by 4 bases, 9 bases remained unmatched. The CDR3 extends over 15 amino acids. CDR3 region: CASSPGTADNQPQHF. The CDR3 DNA reads TGTGCCAGCAGCCCCGGGACAGCCGATAATCAGCCCCAGCATTTT.